This note documents a single T cell receptor (beta chain) sequence. This record belongs to a study of blood T cell repertoires in COVID-19. Germline CDR1 is LNHDA and CDR2 is SQIVND (reference sequence). With 6 bases removed from V and 3 bases from J, the gap between germline ends came to 8 bases. The CDR3 consists of 12 residues. TCRdb's copy holds only in-frame clones and misses some; the assay was immunoSEQ multiplex PCR. The table records 250,000 or so clones, 80% to 90% of them present only once. The rearrangement links TRBV19 to TRBJ1-2; D ambiguous. Sequencing was done on a sample of PBMCs or T cells enriched from blood (not recorded which). This clonotype was obtained from a woman aged 45-60 years who had recovered from COVID-19. The CDR3 loop reads CASRRVDYGYTF. CDR3 bases: TGTGCCAGTAGACGGGTCGACTATGGCTACACCTTC. The full variable domain, its missing parts supplied by reference TRBV19 and TRBJ1-2, is DGGITQSPKYLFRKEGQNVTLSCEQNLNHDAMYWYRQDPGQGLRLIYYSQIVNDFQKGDIAEGYSVSREKKESFPLTVTSAQKNPTAFYLCASRRVDYGYTFGSGTRLTVV.